This T cell receptor beta chain was sequenced during a study of OX40 agonist ivuxolimab in advanced cancers. As for the study more broadly: Ivuxolimab, which targeted the costimulatory receptor OX40 (CD134), was an agonistic, fully human IgG2 monoclonal antibody. Intravenous ivuxolimab was administered to patients every 2 weeks at six dose levels: 0.01, 0.1, 0.3, 1.5, 3 and 10 mg/kg. Of the 50 to 55 patients in dose escalation, about 19 had hepatocellular carcinoma, roughly 15 had melanoma, 9 had renal cell carcinoma and 9 had head and neck cancer. In the dose-escalation cohort, 70% to 85% of patients were male, and the mean age was approximately 60 years, with a range of about 23 to 85. Prior anti-PD-1, anti-PD-L1 or anti-CTLA-4 therapy was permitted, and checkpoint inhibitors had been received by around 40% of dose-escalation patients. Partial responses occurred in three dose-escalation patients: two with cutaneous melanoma and one with hepatocellular carcinoma. Peripheral TCRbeta sequencing was intended to test whether TCR sequence diversity was altered and clonal T-cell expansion was caused by ivuxolimab. The paper describes the monotherapy dose-escalation part (N of about 57 patients) of the phase I trial of ivuxolimab. Paper-wide results and their limitations: Low levels of normalized T-cell clonal expansion were also seen in some patients who did not respond. After ivuxolimab, more expanded clones were found on average in CD8+ T cells than in CD4+ T cells. In partial responders in the 0.1-3.0 mg/kg groups, normalized peripheral clonal expansion was found to be among the lowest, especially among CD8+ T cells. At doses of 0.1 to 3.0 mg/kg, clonal expansion of both CD4+ and CD8+ blood T cells was observed from baseline to week 6. Which antigens the clonally expanded peripheral T cells were specific for was not determined.

Patients with a history of autoimmune disease or receiving systemic immunosuppression were excluded from the trial. Peripheral blood for TCR sequencing was collected from all dose cohorts at baseline, on cycle 4 day 1, and on cycle 7 day 1. The samples were taken from a phase I, first-in-human, multicenter, open-label dose-escalation trial of ivuxolimab. Adults with locally advanced or metastatic melanoma, renal cell, hepatocellular, or head and neck squamous cell carcinoma were enrolled in the trial. Before TCR sequencing, CD4+ and CD8+ T cells were separately sorted from peripheral blood. This clone has a single count. Its antigen is not yet known. No much larger clone is present one base from it, and per-base qualities are unavailable. To sequence the TCRbeta CDR3 region, genomic DNA was isolated from the sorted cells. The immunoSEQ Assay was used for sequencing of TCRbeta CDR3 regions. Imported from immuneACCESS, the table was reduced by TCRdb to in-frame sequences with V and J called. These copies leave out some clones; in studies compared against another copy, an unresolved V gene accounts for under half, and the cause of the remainder is not known. This sample lists about 53,000 clones; approximately 84% were detected once. The leading ten clones occupy less than 15% of the sample.

This receptor was taken from an adult with an advanced solid tumor such as melanoma, head and neck, liver or kidney cancer. The sample here was CD4+ or CD8+ T cells sorted from blood, taken in a trial of the OX40 agonist ivuxolimab.

The bases read TGTGCCAGCAGTTTCGAGGGACCCTGGGGGGGCCGTTCCTCCTACGAGCAGTACTTC. Its product reads: CASSFEGPWGGRSSYEQYF. Recombination linked TRBV28 to TRBJ2-7; TRBD2 is a possible D gene, resting on 7 matching bases. Sequences MDHEN (CDR1) and SYDVKM (CDR2) are obtained from the germline V gene. The CDR3 contains 19 residues, cysteine and phenylalanine counted. CDR3 DNA is the only sequence kept; it has 57 bases, read in frame from the first base. The germline ends are 24 bases apart after V is trimmed by 3 bases and J by 0 bases. The reference TRBV28 and TRBJ2-7 proteins fill in what lies around the CDR3, so the full variable domain reads DVKVTQSSRYLVKRTGEKVFLECVQDMDHENMFWYRQDPGLGLRLIYFSYDVKMKEKGDIPEGYSVSREKKERFSLILESASTNQTSMYLCASSFEGPWGGRSSYEQYFGPGTRLTVT.